These 19 T cell receptor beta chains share one sample of origin, sequenced in a study of CD8 T cells in ankylosing spondylitis. TCRdb reprocessed the 5' RACE reads with MiXCR, giving one entry per CDR3 protein. Of over 200,000 distinct CDR3 sequences in the sample, around 18% were seen once. These receptors are not linked to any known antigen. Overall study results and limits: The study identified a TCR beta motif of under 10 highly homologous variants that appeared characteristic of ankylosing spondylitis blood.

The sequencing sample was made of blood, either unsorted or a sorted T cell fraction (not recorded which). All receptors come from a male donor with ankylosing spondylitis.

This clonotype came up a few times. This rearrangement joins TRBV29-1 to TRBJ1-2; 12 bases match TRBD1. J gave up 4 bases and V 3 bases, and 3 bases lay outside the gene matches. CDR1 and CDR2 (germline): SQVTM, ANQGSEA. This CDR3 has 14 amino acids. The CDR3 sequence is CSVDGTGGLYGYTF. The CDR3 DNA is TGCAGCGTTGACGGGACAGGGGGCCTCTATGGCTACACCTTC.

The chain links TRBV23-1 to TRBJ1-5; TRBD1 aligns across 9 bases. TRBV23-1 is an ORF, with its function uncertain. The CDR3 has 18 amino acids. Trimming at V came to 2 bases and at J to 2 bases, leaving 10 bases not matched to a gene. The CDR3 region is CASSQTRDRAVGNQPQHF. In DNA, the CDR3 is TGCGCCAGCAGTCAAACCCGGGACAGGGCGGTAGGCAATCAGCCCCAGCATTTT.

The rearrangement links TRBV7-9 to TRBJ2-2, with 8 bases that match TRBD2. The CDR3 has 15 amino acids. Germline-derived CDR1 and CDR2 are SEHNR and FQNEAQ (reference sequence). V trimming: 7 bases; J trimming: 7 bases; junction bases outside the gene matches: 11. This CDR3 is CASKGVTSENGELFF. As DNA, the CDR3 is TGTGCCAGCAAGGGGGTGACTAGCGAAAACGGGGAGCTGTTTTTT. Using reference TRBV7-9 and TRBJ2-2 for the parts outside the CDR3, the full variable domain is DTGVSQNPRHKITKRGQNVTFRCDPISEHNRLYWYRQTLGQGPEFLTYFQNEAQLEKSRLLSDRFSAERPKGSFSTLEIQRTEQGDSAMYLCASKGVTSENGELFFGEGSRLTVL.

The rearrangement uses TRBV7-8 and TRBJ2-1, with D possibly being TRBD2 (6 bases). Germline V gene sequence: CDR1 SGHVS, CDR2 FQNEAQ. V lost 6 bases, J lost 0 bases, and 15 bases lay in between. This CDR3 is built from 16 residues. This CDR3 reads CASSPGTRSSYNEQFF. The CDR3 nucleotides read TGTGCCAGCAGTCCCGGGACTCGGAGCTCCTACAATGAGCAGTTCTTC. Supplemented by reference TRBV7-8 and TRBJ2-1, the full variable domain reads GAGVSQSPRYKVAKRGQDVALRCDPISGHVSLFWYQQALGQGPEFLTYFQNEAQLDKSGLPSDRFFAERPEGSVSTLKIQRTQQEDSAVYLCASSPGTRSSYNEQFFGPGTRLTVL.

This clonotype occurred a few times. The V and J genes are TRBV11-2 and TRBJ1-1, with TRBD1 as a possible D gene (5 bases). This CDR3 spans 14 amino acids. The V gene's germline CDR1 is SGHAT and CDR2 FQNNGV. V was shortened by 5 bases and J by 3 bases, with 13 bases between the two germline ends. CDR3 in amino acids: CASSPGTWDTEAFF. The CDR3 DNA is TGTGCCAGCAGCCCCGGGACCTGGGACACTGAAGCTTTCTTT.

Concerning this clonotype itself: A much more abundant neighbour one base away suggests this may be a read error. This sequence joins TRBV2 and TRBJ1-1; D is possibly TRBD1 (5 bases). The germline V gene has CDR1 SNHLY and CDR2 FYNNEI. Trimming removed 11 bases from V and 0 bases from J, with 7 bases in between. The CDR3 runs 11 residues. CDR3 sequence reads: CAATVNTEAFF. CDR3 coding DNA: TGTGCCGCGACAGTGAACACTGAAGCTTTCTTT.

This clonotype was seen a handful of times. The chain employs TRBV7-9 and TRBJ2-1; maybe TRBD1 (7 bases). Trimming pared 3 bases from V and 5 bases from J, leaving 14 bases between. This CDR3 region has 15 residues. Germline CDR1 and CDR2: SEHNR and FQNEAQ (reference sequence). CDR3: CASSLEGQRDNEQFF. CDR3 sequence (DNA): TGTGCCAGCAGCTTGGAGGGACAGCGCGACAATGAGCAGTTCTTC.

This clonotype was seen more than once but under ten times. As DNA, the CDR3 is TGTGCCACCAGCAAAAGACAGGGAATGCACACTGAAGCTTTCTTT. Translation gives CATSKRQGMHTEAFF. The gene calls are TRBV15 and TRBJ1-1, with 7 bases that match TRBD1. Germline values: CDR1 LNHNV, CDR2 YYDKDF (reference sequence). V was pared by 4 bases and J by 3 bases, with 8 bases of the junction left unmatched. This CDR3 is built from 15 residues. Supplemented by reference TRBV15 and TRBJ1-1, the full variable domain reads DAMVIQNPRYQVTQFGKPVTLSCSQTLNHNVMYWYQQKSSQAPKLLFHYYDKDFNNEADTPDNFQSRRPNTSFCFLDIRSPGLGDTAMYLCATSKRQGMHTEAFFGQGTRLTVV.

The chain has TRBV10-3 and TRBJ2-7; TRBD1 matches 9 bases. The CDR3 spans 14 residues. The germline V gene encodes CDR1 ENHRY and CDR2 SYGVKD. V dropped 2 bases and J dropped 3; count of bases not matched to a gene: 2. The CDR3 is CAISEPTGGYEQYF. The DNA for the CDR3 is TGTGCCATCAGTGAGCCGACAGGGGGCTACGAGCAGTACTTC.

This clonotype was picked up many times. The J gene is TRBJ2-7, the V gene TRBV5-5, with 10 positions matching TRBD1. Germline CDR1 reads SGHKS; CDR2 reads YYEKEE (reference sequence). J was trimmed by 3 bases and V by 2 bases; bases with no gene match: 2. The CDR3 is made up of 14 amino acids. The CDR3 here is CASSFGTGDYEQYF. The CDR3 coding sequence is TGTGCCAGCAGCTTCGGGACAGGGGACTACGAGCAGTACTTC. Combining the CDR3 with reference TRBV5-5 and TRBJ2-7 gives the whole variable domain DAGVTQSPTHLIKTRGQQVTLRCSPISGHKSVSWYQQVLGQGPQFIFQYYEKEERGRGNFPDRFSARQFPNYSSELNVNALLLGDSALYLCASSFGTGDYEQYFGPGTRLTVT.

This clonotype showed up many times. The rearrangement links TRBV12-3 or TRBV12-4 to TRBJ2-7; D gene unclear. This CDR3 has 12 amino acids. The germline V and J ends were trimmed by 5 bases and 4 bases, with 9 bases remaining between them. This chain's CDR3 is CASSAHAYEQYF. The CDR3 coding sequence is TGTGCCAGCAGTGCACATGCTTACGAGCAGTACTTC.

The J gene is TRBJ2-7, the V gene TRBV28; D gene uncertain. The CDR3 covers 10 residues. Germline-derived CDR1 and CDR2 are MDHEN and SYDVKM. Trimming shortened V by 8 bases and J by 3 bases, and 5 bases separated the two germline ends. The CDR3 DNA sequence: TGTGCCAGCGGCTACTACGAGCAGTACTTC. Translating it yields CASGYYEQYF.

Only a few counts were recorded for this clonotype. The chain employs TRBV12-3 or TRBV12-4 and TRBJ1-1; no reliable D call. The CDR3 length is 12 residues. V was cut by 7 bases and J by 7 bases, with 13 bases left in between. DNA of the CDR3: TGTGCCAGCACCCCCGGAGTTGATGAAGCTTTCTTT. It codes for CASTPGVDEAFF.

The CDR3 spells CASSRFRDAFWGYTF. CDR3 nucleotide sequence: TGTGCCAGCAGCCGATTCCGGGACGCGTTCTGGGGCTACACCTTC. The gene calls are TRBV4-2 and TRBJ1-2; TRBD1 might be the D (5 bases). In germline, CDR1 is LGHNA, CDR2 YNFKEQ. The CDR3 has 15 residues. Trimming left V 4 bases short and J 8 bases short, with 20 bases between.

This clonotype was detected only a few times. This chain joins TRBV4-1 and TRBJ2-7; D is ambiguous. Germline CDR1 and CDR2: MGHRA and YSYEKL. The V and J ends lost 0 bases and 2 bases respectively, with 5 bases between them. The CDR3 is 13 amino acids. The CDR3 bases are TGCGCCAGCAGCCAAGATCTTACCTACGAGCAGTACTTC. This codes for CASSQDLTYEQYF.

The sample holds a few counts of this clonotype. The rearrangement links TRBV6-5 to TRBJ2-2; TRBD1 might be the D (6 bases). V lost 0 bases and J 4 bases, leaving 18 bases between the germline ends. The CDR3 runs 18 residues. Germline V gene lookup returns CDR1 MNHEY and CDR2 SVGAGI. CDR3 sequence reads: CASSYSAHLQGGTGELFF. In nucleotides, the CDR3 is TGTGCCAGCAGTTACTCTGCACACCTACAGGGCGGCACCGGGGAGCTGTTTTTT.

This rearrangement joins TRBV27 to TRBJ2-3; D may match TRBD1 or TRBD2 (5 bases each). The CDR3 is 15 amino acids. Trimming shortened V by 4 bases and J by 3 bases, and 14 bases separated the two germline ends. The germline gives CDR1 MNHEY, CDR2 SMNVEV (reference sequence). The CDR3 nucleotides are TGTGCCAGCAGTTCGGGGCCGTGGGGGACAGATACGCAGTATTTT. Residues: CASSSGPWGTDTQYF.

This clonotype came up many times. The V gene is TRBV5-1, the J gene TRBJ2-2; the D is unclear. The CDR3 covers 14 residues. V lost 0 bases and J lost 4, with 7 bases in between. Germline CDR1 and CDR2: SGHRS and YFSETQ. The CDR3 sequence: CASSLVGFTGELFF. The CDR3 nucleotides are TGCGCCAGCAGCTTGGTGGGGTTCACCGGGGAGCTGTTTTTT.

The chain has TRBV9 and TRBJ2-2; tentatively, D is TRBD2 (5 bases). Germline V gene lookup returns CDR1 SGDLS and CDR2 YYNGEE. V lost 0 bases and J lost 0, with 9 bases in between. CDR3 length: 16 amino acids. CDR3 DNA: TGTGCCAGCAGCGTAGCGAGCGGAACGAACACCGGGGAGCTGTTTTTT. As protein: CASSVASGTNTGELFF.